These 24 T cell receptor beta chains share one sample of origin, sequenced in a study of blood T cell repertoires in COVID-19. Using immunoSEQ multiplex PCR, the repertoire was profiled, and TCRdb retains in-frame clones only, with some absent. The profile shows fewer than 300,000 clones, just under 90% of them singletons. The sample taken for sequencing was peripheral blood. The origin of the receptors is a woman aged 50 to 60 with COVID-19, enrolled during active disease.

The chain is built from TRBV7-8 and TRBJ1-1; D gene ambiguous. CDR1 is SGHVS and CDR2 is FQNEAQ in the germline V gene. V lost 5 bases to trimming and J lost 1 base, with 8 bases between them. The CDR3 has 13 residues. DNA of the CDR3: TGTGCCAGCAGCCGTAACGGGAACACTGAAGCTTTCTTT. Translation gives CASSRNGNTEAFF.

V is TRBV7-2 and J is TRBJ2-2; tentatively, D is TRBD2 (5 bases). The germline V gene has CDR1 SGHTA and CDR2 FQGNSA. The ends were cut back, 5 bases at V and 0 bases at J, with 13 bases in the middle. The CDR3 is made up of 16 amino acids. The CDR3: CASSPRLAANTGELFF. The CDR3 DNA sequence: TGTGCCAGCAGCCCCCGCCTAGCAGCGAACACCGGGGAGCTGTTTTTT.

The V and J genes are TRBV5-1 and TRBJ2-2; D gene unclear. The CDR3 runs to 15 residues. V was clipped by 2 bases and J by 0 bases, with 8 bases between them. CDR1 SGHRS and CDR2 YFSETQ come from the germline V gene. In DNA form, the CDR3 reads TGCGCCAGCAGCTTTGGCGGAACGAACACCGGGGAGCTGTTTTTT. Translating it yields CASSFGGTNTGELFF.

V usage is TRBV29-1 and J usage is TRBJ1-5; 10 bases map to TRBD1. The germline V gene encodes CDR1 SQVTM and CDR2 ANQGSEA. V lost 0 bases and J lost 2; bases outside the gene matches: 1. The CDR3 covers 15 residues. The CDR3 DNA reads TGCAGCGTTGAAGACGGGACAGGGGGCAATCAGCCCCAGCATTTT. Translation: CSVEDGTGGNQPQHF.

V usage is TRBV3-1 (or the pseudogene TRBV3-2) and J usage is TRBJ2-3; 8 bases fit TRBD2. CDR1 is LGHDT and CDR2 is YNNKEL in the germline V gene (reference sequence). CDR3 length equals 16 residues. V trimming: 5 bases; J trimming: 4 bases; junction bases outside the gene matches: 11. The CDR3 reads CASSYRAGARPDTQYF. CDR3 sequence (DNA): TGTGCCAGCAGCTACCGAGCGGGAGCAAGACCAGATACGCAGTATTTT.

This chain joins TRBV6-5 and TRBJ2-1, with TRBD1 matching 7 bases. This CDR3 has 15 residues. The J segment lost 4 bases and the V segment lost 6 bases, leaving 9 bases of the junction unmatched. Germline CDR1 MNHEY, CDR2 SVGAGI. CDR3 region: CASSRDRAGYNEQFF. In DNA form, the CDR3 reads TGTGCCAGCAGCCGCGACAGGGCGGGTTACAATGAGCAGTTCTTC.

The genes are TRBV28 and TRBJ2-3; D is possibly TRBD1 (6 bases). Germline V gives CDR1 MDHEN, CDR2 SYDVKM. The V gene lost 8 bases and the J gene lost 5 bases, with 17 bases spanning the gap. The CDR3 totals 14 residues. The CDR3 DNA is TGTGCCAGCTCCGGTCGCTGGGGGCAAGATACGCAGTATTTT. It specifies CASSGRWGQDTQYF.

The V call is TRBV19, the J call TRBJ2-3; possibly TRBD2 for D (5 bases). The CDR3 has 13 residues. V lost 9 bases and J 0 bases, leaving 10 bases between the germline ends. CDR1 is LNHDA, CDR2 SQIVND, per germline (reference sequence). CDR3 in DNA: TGTGCCAGCCGACTAACTAGCACAGATACGCAGTATTTT. It specifies CASRLTSTDTQYF.

The chain has TRBV11-2 and TRBJ2-5; 9 bases match TRBD2. CDR1 SGHAT and CDR2 FQNNGV come from the germline V gene. The CDR3 has 18 amino acids. The V and J ends lost 2 bases and 1 base, in that order; junction bases with no gene match: 11. In nucleotides, the CDR3 is TGTGCCAGCAGCTTATTTTTCCTTAGCGGGGGAGTCCAAGAGACCCAGTACTTC. This translates into CASSLFFLSGGVQETQYF.

The chain employs TRBV4-1 and TRBJ2-7, with TRBD1 matching over 7 bases. With 1 base clipped from V and 3 bases from J, the junction kept 6 bases outside the gene matches. The CDR3 contains 15 residues. CDR1 is MGHRA, CDR2 YSYEKL, per germline. This chain's CDR3 is CASSQGAGGLYEQYF. The CDR3 DNA reads as TGCGCCAGCAGCCAAGGGGCAGGGGGTCTCTACGAGCAGTACTTC.

The chain uses TRBV19 and TRBJ1-1; D possibly corresponds to TRBD1 (5 bases). V lost 4 bases, J lost 6 bases, and 18 bases lay in between. CDR3 size: 15 residues. The V gene's germline CDR1 is LNHDA and CDR2 SQIVND (reference sequence). CDR3 DNA sequence: TGTGCCAGTAGTACCCCTAGGGACTTGAGGGCTGAAGCTTTCTTT. Protein product: CASSTPRDLRAEAFF.

This CDR3 is CATRLTSGSAAEQFF. Here the CDR3 DNA reads TGTGCCACCCGCCTTACTAGCGGGAGTGCCGCTGAGCAGTTCTTC. This chain links TRBV19 with TRBJ2-1; TRBD2 matches 11 bases. In germline, CDR1 is LNHDA, CDR2 SQIVND (reference sequence). The CDR3 is 15 residues long. J was trimmed by 9 bases and V by 10 bases; bases with no gene match: 14. The whole variable domain, remainder taken from reference TRBV19 and TRBJ2-1, is DGGITQSPKYLFRKEGQNVTLSCEQNLNHDAMYWYRQDPGQGLRLIYYSQIVNDFQKGDIAEGYSVSREKKESFPLTVTSAQKNPTAFYLCATRLTSGSAAEQFFGPGTRLTVL.

The CDR3 region is CASSLVGTSSYEQYF. The CDR3 DNA reads as TGTGCCAGCAGCTTAGTCGGGACTAGCTCCTACGAGCAGTACTTC. The J gene is TRBJ2-7, the V gene TRBV11-2; 8 bases map to TRBD2. Germline V gene data show CDR1 as SGHAT and CDR2 as FQNNGV. After removal of 1 base from V and 0 bases from J, the junction contained 2 bases not matched to a gene. There are 15 residues in the CDR3.

V is TRBV12-5 and J is TRBJ2-1, with TRBD1 as a possible D gene (6 bases). V lost 5 bases, J lost 3 bases, and 17 bases lay in between. Germline CDR1 LGHNT, CDR2 FRNRAP. This CDR3 spans 16 amino acids. In nucleotides, the CDR3 is TGTGCTAGTGGTCTAACAGGGAGATCCGACTACAATGAGCAGTTCTTC. Translated: CASGLTGRSDYNEQFF.

The J gene is TRBJ2-3, the V gene TRBV14; 7 nucleotides line up with TRBD2. The J segment lost 0 bases and the V segment lost 4 bases, leaving 4 bases of the junction unmatched. The CDR3 contains 15 residues. The V gene's germline CDR1 is SGHDN and CDR2 FVKESK. The CDR3 bases are TGTGCCAGCAGCCTACTAGCGACTAGCACAGATACGCAGTATTTT. It specifies CASSLLATSTDTQYF.

This chain connects TRBV6-5 to TRBJ1-3; 8 positions agree with TRBD1. The CDR3 is 16 amino acids. The ends lost 1 base at V and 4 bases at J; junction bases unmatched: 6. In germline, CDR1 is MNHEY, CDR2 SVGAGI. CDR3 coding DNA: TGTGCCAGCAGTTACTATGGACAGGGTTCAGGAAACACCATATATTTT. It yields the protein CASSYYGQGSGNTIYF.

The chain couples TRBV20-1 to TRBJ2-5, with 10 bases identical to TRBD2. Germline CDR1 is DFQATT and CDR2 is SNEGSKA (reference sequence). This CDR3 is built from 14 residues. The V segment lost 3 bases and the J segment 4 bases; nucleotides outside the gene matches: 5. DNA for the CDR3: TGCAGTGCTAGTCTAGCGGGAGTTGTAGAGACCCAGTACTTC. This encodes CSASLAGVVETQYF.

The rearrangement links TRBV28 to TRBJ1-4; no firm D call. Germline CDR1 MDHEN, CDR2 SYDVKM. The CDR3 runs to 13 residues. V lost 8 bases to trimming and J lost 7 bases, with 14 bases between them. As DNA, the CDR3 is TGTGCCAGCCTTAAGAGGCATGGTGAAAAACTGTTTTTT. Protein product: CASLKRHGEKLFF.

In DNA form, the CDR3 reads TGCGCCAGCAGTAGTTTGTCGTCTAGTGGCGCGTACGAGCAGTACTTC. Protein product: CASSSLSSSGAYEQYF. This sequence joins TRBV23-1 and TRBJ2-7; D is uncertain. TRBV23-1 is assigned to the ORF class and has an uncertain function. The CDR3 is 16 amino acids. The V end was cut by 5 bases, the J end by 4 bases, with 21 bases between.

The V call is TRBV12-5, the J call TRBJ2-7; D might be TRBD1 (6 bases). Looked up from germline, CDR1 is LGHNT and CDR2 is FRNRAP. The CDR3 is 16 residues long. Trimming removed 7 bases from V and 3 bases from J, with 22 bases in between. Here the CDR3 reads CASDLWKGVEVYEQYF. The CDR3 coding sequence is TGTGCTAGTGACCTCTGGAAGGGGGTGGAAGTCTACGAGCAGTACTTC.

J is TRBJ1-1 and V is TRBV30; 7 nucleotides match TRBD1. The length of the CDR3 is 17 residues. Germline CDR1 GTSNPN, CDR2 SVGIG (reference sequence). V was pared by 2 bases and J by 2 bases, with 14 bases of the junction left unmatched. The CDR3 coding sequence is TGTGCCTGGAGTCCAAACCGAAGGACAGGCATAAACACTGAAGCTTTCTTT. It specifies CAWSPNRRTGINTEAFF.

This chain connects TRBV3-1 (or the pseudogene TRBV3-2) to TRBJ2-1, with D tentatively TRBD2 (6 bases). From germline, CDR1 is LGHDT and CDR2 YNNKEL (reference sequence). The CDR3 covers 15 residues. Trimming removed 4 bases at V and 0 bases at J, with 10 bases between. The CDR3 DNA follows: TGTGCCAGCAGCCTTGCGGGGAGCTCCTACAATGAGCAGTTCTTC. Its protein is CASSLAGSSYNEQFF.

The chain recombines TRBV29-1 with TRBJ2-3; TRBD2 matches 13 bases. Germline lookup yields CDR1 SQVTM and CDR2 ANQGSEA. V shed 7 bases, J shed 6 bases, and the junction held 7 bases outside the gene matches. CDR3 size: 14 residues. The chain's CDR3 is CSAQGLAGEDTQYF. In nucleotides, the CDR3 is TGCAGCGCCCAAGGACTAGCGGGAGAGGATACGCAGTATTTT.

The V and J genes are TRBV18 and TRBJ2-2, with D perhaps TRBD2 (6 bases). V lost 1 base, J lost 0 bases, and 12 bases lay in between. Germline CDR1 reads KGHSH; CDR2 reads LQKENI. The CDR3 spans 17 residues. CDR3 protein: CASSPRASASNTGELFF. The CDR3 coding sequence is TGTGCCAGCTCACCACGCGCTAGCGCGTCGAACACCGGGGAGCTGTTTTTT. Full variable domain (remainder filled in from reference TRBV18 and TRBJ2-2): NAGVMQNPRHLVRRRGQEARLRCSPMKGHSHVYWYRQLPEEGLKFMVYLQKENIIDESGMPKERFSAEFPKEGPSILRIQQVVRGDSAAYFCASSPRASASNTGELFFGEGSRLTVL.